This T cell receptor (beta chain) was captured in a study of post-analysis software for immune sequencing data. Across the whole study: The patients showed relapsing-remitting, secondary progressive and progressive-relapsing multiple sclerosis courses.

This clonotype has at least ten counts. Its antigen is as yet unknown. TCR beta cDNA libraries included unique molecular identifiers. Each batch of about 0.9 to 10 million T cells produced 500,000 to 550,000 cDNA molecules. One entry per CDR3 protein results from TCRdb running MiXCR on the PCR reads. Of around 200,000 distinct CDR3 sequences in the sample, roughly 28% were seen once. In germline, CDR1 is LNHNV, CDR2 YYDKDF (reference sequence). This CDR3 has 12 residues. Trimming removed 1 base from V and 4 bases from J, with 5 bases in between. Study observations and caveats: Controls had lower frequencies than patients of about 5 TRBV segments, which included TRBV5-6, TRBV5-1 and TRBV20-1. F measure grouped same-batch samples tightly together. Significantly decreased normalized Chao1 diversity was recorded for multiple sclerosis patients relative to controls.

V gene TRBV15 combines with J gene TRBJ2-7; D unclear. Material for sequencing was blood. The sequence derives from a girl aged 2-17 years with multiple sclerosis. The CDR3 nucleotides are TGTGCCACCAGCAGAGTAGGTTACGAGCAGTACTTC. Translating gives CATSRVGYEQYF.